The 17 T cell receptor beta chains reported below all come from one sample, sequenced in a study of blood T cell repertoires in COVID-19. Repertoires were generated with immunoSEQ multiplex PCR, while TCRdb's copy carries only in-frame clones and drops some. This table has 250,000 to 350,000 clones, around 86% appearing once. Sequencing input: PBMCs or T cells enriched from blood (not recorded which). Receptor source: a woman aged 18-29 years who had recovered from COVID-19.

The chain couples TRBV5-4 to TRBJ2-1; 13 bases map to TRBD2. The CDR3 extends over 15 amino acids. Germline CDR1 and CDR2: SGHNT and YYREEE (reference sequence). The V and J ends lost 4 bases and 7 bases, in that order; junction bases with no gene match: 5. The DNA of the CDR3 is TGTGCCAGCAGCCCGATGGGACTAGCGGGAAATGAGCAGTTCTTC. Encoded protein: CASSPMGLAGNEQFF.

The V and J genes are TRBV2 and TRBJ1-5, with 8 bases that match TRBD1. CDR1 and CDR2 (germline): SNHLY, FYNNEI. Trimming took 2 bases from V and 7 from J; bases not matched to a gene: 4. CDR3 length: 14 amino acids. The CDR3 spells CASSEQGARQPQHF. The DNA of the CDR3 is TGTGCCAGCAGTGAACAGGGGGCAAGGCAGCCCCAGCATTTT.

This chain uses TRBV29-1 with TRBJ1-1, with 7 bases fitting TRBD1. The CDR3 has 14 amino acids. Germline trimming cut 3 bases from V and 5 bases from J; bases unmatched to any gene: 9. Germline V gene lookup returns CDR1 SQVTM and CDR2 ANQGSEA. The CDR3 here is CSVDLAGGGTEAFF. CDR3 bases: TGCAGCGTTGATCTAGCAGGGGGAGGAACTGAAGCTTTCTTT.

As concerns this clone: At one of its ends the junction is not consistent with the germline gene, which may arise from a read error. The V gene is TRBV4-1, the J gene TRBJ1-1; no clear D. CDR1 MGHRA and CDR2 YSYEKL come from the germline V gene. There are 14 residues in the CDR3. In DNA, the CDR3 is TGCGCCAGCAGCCCTTGGACTGCCTCCCCTGAGGCTTTCTTT. Translation: CASSPWTASPEAFF.

The J gene is TRBJ2-7, the V gene TRBV2; the D is unclear. Per the germline V gene, CDR1 is SNHLY and CDR2 is FYNNEI. The CDR3 spans 16 residues. The V end was cut by 3 bases, the J end by 3 bases, with 18 bases between. The CDR3 spells CASSDKTFRQDYEQYF. DNA of the CDR3: TGTGCCAGCAGTGATAAAACTTTCCGCCAGGACTACGAGCAGTACTTC. The whole variable domain, filled in from reference TRBV2 and TRBJ2-7, reads EPEVTQTPSHQVTQMGQEVILRCVPISNHLYFYWYRQILGQKVEFLVSFYNNEISEKSEIFDDQFSVERPDGSNFTLKIRSTKLEDSAMYFCASSDKTFRQDYEQYFGPGTRLTVT.

J is TRBJ1-4 and V is TRBV6-5, with D maybe TRBD1 (6 bases). Trimming pared 2 bases from V and 6 bases from J, leaving 16 bases between. Germline V gene data show CDR1 as MNHEY and CDR2 as SVGAGI. The CDR3 runs 16 residues. CDR3 nucleotides: TGTGCCAGCAGTTACGGGTGGGCAGGGGCCGATGAAAAACTGTTTTTT. It encodes CASSYGWAGADEKLFF.

This clone has more than one count but fewer than ten. The V call is TRBV5-4, the J call TRBJ2-7, with 9 bases identical to TRBD1. V lost 3 bases, J lost 5 bases, and 6 bases stayed unmatched. Germline CDR1 SGHNT, CDR2 YYREEE (reference sequence). The CDR3 has 14 residues. The CDR3 DNA follows: TGTGCCAGCAGCTCCCGGGACAGGGTCCACGAGCAGTACTTC. It is translated as CASSSRDRVHEQYF.

The V call is TRBV19, the J call TRBJ2-1; the match to TRBD1 covers 10 bases. Per germline, CDR1 LNHDA and CDR2 SQIVND (reference sequence). The CDR3 has 16 residues. Germline trimming cut 9 bases from V and 6 bases from J; bases unmatched to any gene: 14. CDR3 region: CASRDRGHRGGNEQFF. DNA of the CDR3: TGTGCCAGCCGGGACAGGGGCCACCGAGGGGGCAATGAGCAGTTCTTC.

The chain joins TRBV21-1 to TRBJ1-5; the D segment call TRBD1 is taken from the table without a DNA check. TRBV21-1 is a pseudogene. CDR3 length: 16 amino acids. CDR3 in amino acids: CASSKPAGQGNQPQHF. CDR3 nucleotides: TGTGCCAGCAGCAAACCGGCAGGGCAGGGCAATCAGCCCCAGCATTTT.

The chain links TRBV18 to TRBJ1-4; the D is unclear. This CDR3 contains 14 residues. The V and J ends lost 2 bases and 8 bases respectively, with 12 bases between them. Germline CDR1 and CDR2: KGHSH and LQKENI. The CDR3 protein is CASSPLGGAEKLFF. The CDR3 nucleotides are TGTGCCAGCTCACCATTGGGTGGAGCCGAAAAACTGTTTTTT.

This clone was seen a handful of times. This rearrangement joins TRBV9 to TRBJ2-5; 7 nucleotides align to TRBD2. Germline V CDR1 and CDR2: SGDLS, YYNGEE. CDR3 length: 13 residues. V was clipped by 1 base and J by 5 bases; unmatched bases: 2. CDR3 amino acids: CASSVNGGETQYF. The CDR3 nucleotides are TGTGCCAGCAGCGTAAACGGGGGGGAGACCCAGTACTTC.

The chain carries TRBV15 and TRBJ2-7, with D possibly being TRBD2 (5 bases). The germline gives CDR1 LNHNV, CDR2 YYDKDF (reference sequence). This CDR3 comprises 14 residues. The V and J ends lost 3 bases and 2 bases respectively, with 11 bases between them. CDR3 residues: CATSSSLETYEQYF. CDR3 sequence (DNA): TGTGCCACCAGCAGTTCACTAGAGACCTACGAGCAGTACTTC.

The chain uses TRBV28 and TRBJ2-1, with TRBD1 matching 9 bases. Germline V gene lookup returns CDR1 MDHEN and CDR2 SYDVKM. The ends lost 2 bases at V and 7 bases at J; junction bases unmatched: 6. The CDR3 length is 15 residues. The CDR3 region has the DNA TGTGCCAGCAGTTTAACTCTGGACAGGGGAAATGAGCAGTTCTTC. This codes for CASSLTLDRGNEQFF.

The chain is built from TRBV30 and TRBJ1-1; 8 bases match TRBD1. CDR3 length: 14 residues. Trimming removed 0 bases from V and 1 base from J; junction bases left unmatched: 1. CDR1 and CDR2 from the germline V gene are GTSNPN and SVGIG (reference sequence). Here the CDR3 reads CAWSVGQGNTEAFF. CDR3 nucleotides: TGTGCCTGGAGTGTAGGACAGGGGAACACTGAAGCTTTCTTT.

This clone was detected ten times or more. The CDR3 region has the DNA TGCGCCAGCAGCTTGGCCTTAACGGCAGGGGGCACTGAAGCTTTCTTT. Translation: CASSLALTAGGTEAFF. The chain is built from TRBV5-1 and TRBJ1-1, with 7 bases matching TRBD1. Trimming removed 0 bases from V and 4 bases from J; junction bases left unmatched: 9. This CDR3 is 16 amino acids long. Germline assignment: CDR1 SGHRS and CDR2 YFSETQ. Based on the CDR3 plus reference TRBV5-1 and TRBJ1-1, the full variable domain is KAGVTQTPRYLIKTRGQQVTLSCSPISGHRSVSWYQQTPGQGLQFLFEYFSETQRNKGNFPGRFSGRQFSNSRSEMNVSTLELGDSALYLCASSLALTAGGTEAFFGQGTRLTVV.

This clone was seen a single time. The chain combines TRBV6-2 or TRBV6-3 with TRBJ2-2; 11 positions agree with TRBD2. The CDR3 sequence is 15 residues long. With V trimmed by 5 bases and J by 4 bases, 3 bases remained unmatched. CDR1 and CDR2 from the germline V gene are MNHEY and SVGEGT. The CDR3 nucleotides read TGTGCCAGCAGTAAAACTAGCGGGAGCACCGGGGAGCTGTTTTTT. This gives the protein CASSKTSGSTGELFF.

The rearrangement joins TRBV5-1 to TRBJ1-1; maybe TRBD1 (6 bases). V lost 3 bases, J lost 7 bases, and 10 bases lay in between. There are 12 residues in the CDR3. Germline V gene data show CDR1 as SGHRS and CDR2 as YFSETQ. The CDR3 nucleotides are TGCGCCAGCAGCTATTCGGACAGTGAAGCTTTCTTT. Protein sequence: CASSYSDSEAFF. Full variable domain (missing parts from reference TRBV5-1 and TRBJ1-1): KAGVTQTPRYLIKTRGQQVTLSCSPISGHRSVSWYQQTPGQGLQFLFEYFSETQRNKGNFPGRFSGRQFSNSRSEMNVSTLELGDSALYLCASSYSDSEAFFGQGTRLTVV.